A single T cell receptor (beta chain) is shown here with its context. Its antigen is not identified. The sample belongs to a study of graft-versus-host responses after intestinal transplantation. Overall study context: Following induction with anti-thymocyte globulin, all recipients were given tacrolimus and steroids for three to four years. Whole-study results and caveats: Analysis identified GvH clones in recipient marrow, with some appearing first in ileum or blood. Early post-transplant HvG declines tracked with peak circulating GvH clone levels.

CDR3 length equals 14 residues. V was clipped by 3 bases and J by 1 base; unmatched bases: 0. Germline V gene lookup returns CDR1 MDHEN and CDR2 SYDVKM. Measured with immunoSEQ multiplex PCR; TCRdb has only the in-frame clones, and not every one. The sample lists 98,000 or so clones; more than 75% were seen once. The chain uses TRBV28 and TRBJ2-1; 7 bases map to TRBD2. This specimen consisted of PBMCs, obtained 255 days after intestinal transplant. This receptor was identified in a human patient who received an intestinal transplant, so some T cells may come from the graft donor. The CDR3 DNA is TGTGCCAGCAGTTTGCGGGGGTCCTACAATGAGCAGTTCTTC. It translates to CASSLRGSYNEQFF.